The following is a T cell receptor beta chain sequence with its context. Its antigen is not known. The CDR3 is made up of 14 amino acids. CDR1 SGHTA and CDR2 FQGNSA come from the germline V gene. Trimming pared 2 bases from V and 9 bases from J, leaving 14 bases between. This sample was taken from a study of blood T cells in healthy people across ages. Donors ranged from about 6 to 90 years old and were healthy Caucasians in Russia. Findings of the study overall: CMV status of donors was unknown, possibly confounding expanded clonotype changes. Relative to aged donors, long-lived donors carried more naive CD4+ cells and displayed higher diversity.

It was with a sample-barcoded 5' primer and a J-beta primer mix that a second PCR of roughly 7 to 12 cycles was run. TCRdb used MiXCR to reprocess the 5' RACE reads, holding one entry per CDR3 protein. The top ten hold 6.5% to 8% of the sample, which has about 1.4 million distinct CDR3 sequences, almost 60% seen once. The V call is TRBV7-2, the J call TRBJ2-1; D call uncertain. The receptor's source is a man between 18 and 29 years old in good health. Material for sequencing was blood. CDR3 residues: CASSLNDRMGEQFF. CDR3 DNA: TGTGCCAGCAGCTTAAACGACCGGATGGGTGAGCAGTTCTTC.